This entry features one TCR beta chain sequence. Its specificity is not known. A much larger clone differs by one base, so this may be a read error. The data were obtained in a study of tumor and adjacent non-tumor tissue in lung cancer. Regarding the study as a whole: Significantly higher TCR diversity was found in tumor than normal lung. Top 100 clones took a larger repertoire share in normal lung. Higher tumor TCR diversity was associated with shorter survival.

Germline V lookup: CDR1 SNHLY, CDR2 FYNNEI. V was cut by 6 bases and J by 2 bases, with 8 bases left in between. This CDR3 region has 13 residues. A modified ARM-PCR protocol with three rounds of nested PCR amplified TCRbeta. TCRdb re-derived calls from the multiplex PCR reads in MiXCR, one entry per CDR3 protein. The sample has tens of thousands of distinct CDR3 sequences; roughly 80% are singletons. The template was RNA from unsorted bulk tissue. Between August and November 2014, newly diagnosed, chemotherapy-naive lung cancer patients underwent thoracic surgery in China. The genes are TRBV2 and TRBJ1-5; D gene unclear. The sequenced sample consisted of lung tumor tissue. This sequence originates from a woman aged 45-59 years with non-small cell lung cancer. CDR3 coding DNA: TGTGCCAGCAGCACAGACCGCAATCAGCCCCAGCATTTT. This codes for CASSTDRNQPQHF.